The 8 T cell receptor beta chains in this list originate from one sample, sequenced in a study of cytomegalovirus exposure and HLA in healthy donors (dated by TCRdb to about 2017). Library preparation employed the immunoSEQ multiplex PCR assay. For the multiplex PCR, a mixture combining 60 forward primers for TCR Vbeta segments and 13 reverse primers for TCR Jbeta segments was used. TCRdb mirrors the immuneACCESS table, restricted to in-frame sequences. Some clones are absent from its copies; in checked studies, under half trace to an unresolved V gene, and the reason for the others is unknown. The sample table holds 100,000 to 150,000 clones, of which 8.5% to 10% were seen once. The top ten hold 5% to 6% of the sample. Specimen: PBMCs. The receptors here all came from a man aged 35 to 55 in good health and CMV-seronegative.

This rearrangement joins TRBV4-3 to TRBJ2-6; no clear D. Germline lookup yields CDR1 LGHNA and CDR2 YSLEER. This CDR3 region has 15 residues. The ends were cut back, 2 bases at V and 2 bases at J, with 7 bases in the middle. The CDR3 DNA reads as TGCGCCAGCAGCCAAAGAACGGCTGGGGCCAACGTCCTGACTTTC. This translates into CASSQRTAGANVLTF.

This chain uses TRBV20-1 with TRBJ1-2, with a weak D call TRBD1 (5 bases). V was cut by 1 base and J by 7 bases, with 7 bases left in between. Germline V lookup: CDR1 DFQATT, CDR2 SNEGSKA (reference sequence). This CDR3 region has 11 residues. The CDR3 nucleotides are TGCAGTGCTAGAGGGGGGGGTGGCTACACCTTC. Its protein product is CSARGGGGYTF.

This clone was seen a handful of times. This chain links TRBV5-1 with TRBJ2-7; D ambiguous. V lost 0 bases to trimming and J lost 0 bases, with 10 bases between them. Germline V gives CDR1 SGHRS, CDR2 YFSETQ. The CDR3 consists of 15 residues. The CDR3 DNA reads as TGCGCCAGCAGCTTGGAACCCAGTTTCTCCTACGAGCAGTACTTC. It is translated as CASSLEPSFSYEQYF.

The CDR3 here is CASALGTGTSYEQYF. CDR3 nucleotide sequence: TGTGCCAGCGCACTCGGGACAGGCACCTCCTACGAGCAGTACTTC. The chain recombines TRBV27 with TRBJ2-7, with TRBD1 identical over 8 bases. This CDR3 comprises 15 residues. With V trimmed by 8 bases and J by 0 bases, 9 bases remained unmatched. Germline V lookup: CDR1 MNHEY, CDR2 SMNVEV (reference sequence).

The sample holds a few counts of this clone. CDR3 loop: CASSLHPNTEAFF. The CDR3 DNA reads as TGTGCCAGCAGCTTACATCCCAACACTGAAGCTTTCTTT. The gene calls are TRBV7-8 and TRBJ1-1, with D hard to call. Looked up from germline, CDR1 is SGHVS and CDR2 is FQNEAQ. Trimming took 2 bases from V and 2 from J, leaving 6 bases between them. The CDR3 sequence is 13 residues long. Full variable domain (rest looked up from reference TRBV7-8 and TRBJ1-1): GAGVSQSPRYKVAKRGQDVALRCDPISGHVSLFWYQQALGQGPEFLTYFQNEAQLDKSGLPSDRFFAERPEGSVSTLKIQRTQQEDSAVYLCASSLHPNTEAFFGQGTRLTVV.

The rearrangement uses TRBV6-5 and TRBJ2-3, with D maybe TRBD1 (5 bases). This CDR3 spans 15 amino acids. Germline lookup yields CDR1 MNHEY and CDR2 SVGAGI. V was pared by 5 bases and J by 1 base, with 13 bases between. CDR3 sequence reads: CASSPQTVGTDTQYF. CDR3 DNA sequence: TGTGCCAGCAGTCCGCAGACAGTGGGCACAGATACGCAGTATTTT.

This chain uses TRBV30 with TRBJ1-4; TRBD1 matches 8 bases. V lost 8 bases and J lost 6; bases outside the gene matches: 5. This CDR3 comprises 12 residues. Germline V CDR1 and CDR2: GTSNPN, SVGIG (reference sequence). The CDR3 loop reads CAKTGEDEKLFF. The CDR3 nucleotides are TGTGCCAAGACAGGGGAGGATGAAAAACTGTTTTTT.

This chain links TRBV25-1 with TRBJ2-1, with TRBD1 identical over 8 bases. Germline CDR1 reads MGHDK; CDR2 reads SYGVNS. After removal of 5 bases from V and 8 bases from J, the junction contained 11 bases not matched to a gene. The CDR3 consists of 15 residues. As DNA, the CDR3 is TGTGCCAGCAGTTTCGGACAGGGCATACTCCATGAGCAGTTCTTC. This gives the protein CASSFGQGILHEQFF.